This is a list of T cell receptor beta chains from one sample in a study of graft-versus-host responses after intestinal transplantation. The table came from immunoSEQ multiplex PCR; TCRdb's copy has only in-frame clones and leaves some out. The sample has around 71,000 clones, approximately 92% seen once. Material: bone marrow, obtained approximately 740 days after intestinal transplantation. The receptors come from a human patient who received an intestinal transplant, so some T cells may come from the graft donor. Each CDR3 is given with its conserved first and last residue. D genes are given only for firm matches. Clone size is given for some rows only: seen once, a few or many times, or a class if the clone is expanded.

D,V,J,size,CDR3,DNA
.,TRBV2,TRBJ1-5,.,CASSDQANQPQHF,TGTGCCAGCAGTGATCAGGCTAATCAGCCCCAGCATTTT
TRBD2,TRBV19,TRBJ2-3,.,CASSPQLAGVTDTQYF,TGTGCCAGTAGCCCTCAACTAGCGGGAGTAACAGATACGCAGTATTTT
.,TRBV19,TRBJ1-1,once,CASMGPRRLAMNTEAFF,TGTGCCAGTATGGGCCCCCGACGGTTAGCTATGAACACTGAAGCTTTCTTT
.,TRBV7-6,TRBJ1-1,.,CASSLWAGERGTEAFF,TGTGCCAGCAGCCTCTGGGCTGGGGAGAGGGGCACTGAAGCTTTCTTT
.,TRBV10-3,TRBJ1-1,once,CAISPAEGLTEAFF,TGTGCCATCAGTCCCGCCGAGGGCTTGACTGAAGCTTTCTTT
.,TRBV6-1,TRBJ2-1,.,CASSEGAAAAYNEQFF,TGTGCCAGCAGTGAAGGGGCCGCGGCGGCTTACAATGAGCAGTTCTTC
.,TRBV6-6,TRBJ1-1,.,CATSGLTEAFF,TGTGCCACATCAGGTCTCACTGAAGCTTTCTTT
.,TRBV27,TRBJ2-1,once,CASSPEERYNEQFF,TGTGCCAGCAGCCCGGAGGAGCGCTACAATGAGCAGTTCTTC
TRBD2,TRBV2,TRBJ2-3,.,CASSVVTSGRADTQYF,TGTGCCAGCAGTGTAGTGACTAGCGGGAGAGCAGATACGCAGTATTTT
.,TRBV5-1,TRBJ1-2,.,CASSADRKDYGYTF,TGCGCCAGCAGCGCCGACAGGAAAGACTATGGCTACACCTTC
.,TRBV29-1,TRBJ2-7,.,CSVGGRASYEQYF,TGCAGCGTTGGTGGTCGGGCCTCCTACGAGCAGTACTTC
.,TRBV7-9,TRBJ2-2,once,CASSLESAGELFF,TGTGCCAGCAGCTTAGAGAGTGCCGGGGAGCTGTTTTTT
.,TRBV15,TRBJ2-7,.,CATSRGGQEVYEQYF,TGTGCCACCAGCAGAGGTGGGCAGGAGGTCTACGAGCAGTACTTC
TRBD1,TRBV7-9,TRBJ2-7,.,CASSKDRGNSYEQYF,TGTGCCAGCAGCAAGGACAGGGGGAACTCCTACGAGCAGTACTTC
.,TRBV7-9,TRBJ1-1,.,CASSFETGEAFF,TGTGCCAGCAGCTTCGAGACCGGTGAAGCTTTCTTT
.,TRBV9,TRBJ2-1,.,CASSVSNSGNEQFF,TGTGCCAGCAGCGTATCAAACAGCGGGAATGAGCAGTTCTTC
.,TRBV6-5,TRBJ2-3,.,CASSYGVTQYF,TGTGCCAGCAGTTACGGTGTTACGCAGTATTTT
TRBD2,TRBV5-6,TRBJ2-1,.,CASSLERTSSYNEQFF,TGTGCCAGCAGCTTGGAGCGGACTAGCTCCTACAATGAGCAGTTCTTC
TRBD1,TRBV2,TRBJ1-2,.,CASKPTGGSTYGYTF,TGTGCCAGCAAACCGACAGGGGGTTCTACCTATGGCTACACCTTC
.,TRBV29-1,TRBJ2-1,.,CSVEDVYNEQFF,TGCAGCGTGGAGGACGTCTACAATGAGCAGTTCTTC
TRBD1,TRBV13,TRBJ2-1,.,CASSTSGTDYNEQFF,TGTGCCAGCAGTACGTCCGGGACAGATTACAATGAGCAGTTCTTC
.,TRBV27,TRBJ2-3,.,CASSLSTLGGTDTQYF,TGTGCCAGCAGTTTATCGACGCTAGGTGGCACAGATACGCAGTATTTT
.,TRBV14,TRBJ1-1,.,CASSQDPGIITEAFF,TGTGCCAGCAGCCAAGACCCGGGGATCATCACTGAAGCTTTCTTT
TRBD2,TRBV6-5,TRBJ2-7,once,CASNGLGAYYEQYF,TGTGCCAGCAATGGACTAGGGGCGTACTACGAGCAGTACTTC
.,TRBV28,TRBJ2-6,.,CASSFNMGSGANVLTF,TGTGCCAGCAGTTTTAACATGGGCTCTGGGGCCAACGTCCTGACTTTC
.,TRBV5-6,TRBJ2-7,.,CASSLVGYEQYF,TGTGCCAGCAGCTTGGTGGGCTACGAGCAGTACTTC
TRBD2,TRBV7-3,TRBJ2-6,.,CASSLWAGAPSGANVLTF,TGTGCCAGCAGCTTATGGGCGGGAGCCCCCTCTGGGGCCAACGTCCTGACTTTC
TRBD2,TRBV7-9,TRBJ2-4,.,CASSLDLFGGNIQYF,TGTGCCAGCAGCTTAGATCTGTTCGGGGGGAACATTCAGTACTTC
.,TRBV4-1,TRBJ2-7,.,CASSQTSPGQVASGPDYEQYF,TGCGCCAGCAGCCAAACGTCACCGGGACAGGTGGCTAGCGGGCCTGATTACGAGCAGTACTTC